Listed below are T cell receptor beta chains from one sample, sequenced in a study of patients and donors after allogeneic stem cell transplantation. Via MiXCR, TCRdb re-called the RT-PCR reads, giving one row per CDR3 protein. The profile covers approximately 99,000 distinct CDR3 sequences, with approximately 35% appearing a single time and more than 25% taken by the ten largest. Source material: blood, either unsorted or a sorted T cell fraction (not recorded which). All receptors derive from a human donor who was either an allogeneic HSCT recipient or a stem cell or donor lymphocyte infusion donor (not recorded which). It is not recorded whose cells these are; they may come from a transplant donor. CDR3s include the opening cysteine and the closing phenylalanine or tryptophan. D genes are given only for firm matches. Rows give clone size only sometimes, using once, few, many, or a class for an expanded clone.

D gene: NA
V gene: TRBV6-2/TRBV6-3
clone size: NA
J gene: TRBJ2-2
CDR3 protein: CASTFGTLLNTGELFF
CDR3 DNA: TGTGCCAGCACCTTCGGGACTCTCCTCAACACCGGGGAGCTGTTTTTT

D gene: TRBD2
V gene: TRBV4-3
clone size: NA
J gene: TRBJ2-1
CDR3 protein: CASSQELADYNEQFF
CDR3 DNA: TGCGCCAGCAGCCAAGAACTAGCGGACTACAATGAGCAGTTCTTC

D gene: TRBD2
V gene: TRBV20-1
clone size: NA
J gene: TRBJ2-7
CDR3 protein: CSARTPGGTYEQYF
CDR3 DNA: TGCAGTGCTAGAACCCCGGGAGGCACCTACGAGCAGTACTTC

D gene: NA
V gene: TRBV7-8
clone size: few
J gene: TRBJ2-3
CDR3 protein: CASSLARVHTDTQYF
CDR3 DNA: TGTGCCAGCAGCTTAGCGCGAGTCCACACAGATACGCAGTATTTT

D gene: NA
V gene: TRBV20-1
clone size: NA
J gene: TRBJ2-1
CDR3 protein: CSASSPGSYNEQFF
CDR3 DNA: TGCAGTGCTAGCTCCCCTGGTTCCTACAATGAGCAGTTCTTC

D gene: TRBD2
V gene: TRBV7-6
clone size: few
J gene: TRBJ2-5
CDR3 protein: CASSLVSGRPTQYF
CDR3 DNA: TGTGCCAGCAGCTTAGTTAGCGGGAGGCCGACCCAGTACTTC

D gene: NA
V gene: TRBV30
clone size: NA
J gene: TRBJ1-1
CDR3 protein: CAWGSNTVNTEAFF
CDR3 DNA: TGTGCCTGGGGGTCGAACACAGTGAACACTGAAGCTTTCTTT

D gene: TRBD1
V gene: TRBV7-6
clone size: few
J gene: TRBJ1-1
CDR3 protein: CASSSPQQGANTEAFF
CDR3 DNA: TGTGCCAGCAGCTCCCCACAACAGGGGGCGAACACTGAAGCTTTCTTT

D gene: NA
V gene: TRBV24-1
clone size: NA
J gene: TRBJ2-1
CDR3 protein: CATSDTRIGRTHNEQFF
CDR3 DNA: TGTGCCACCAGTGACACCAGGATTGGCAGGACCCACAATGAGCAGTTCTTC

D gene: NA
V gene: TRBV7-8
clone size: NA
J gene: TRBJ2-1
CDR3 protein: CASSPRESSYNEQFF
CDR3 DNA: TGTGCCAGCAGTCCCAGGGAGAGCTCCTACAATGAGCAGTTCTTC

D gene: NA
V gene: TRBV12-3/TRBV12-4
clone size: NA
J gene: TRBJ2-1
CDR3 protein: CASSRTRGEQFF
CDR3 DNA: TGTGCCAGCAGCCGCACTAGGGGGGAGCAGTTCTTC

D gene: NA
V gene: TRBV7-9
clone size: NA
J gene: TRBJ1-1
CDR3 protein: CASSPEAFF
CDR3 DNA: TGTGCCAGCAGTCCCGAAGCTTTCTTT

D gene: TRBD1
V gene: TRBV24-1
clone size: NA
J gene: TRBJ2-4
CDR3 protein: CATNRDRLAKNIQYF
CDR3 DNA: TGTGCCACAAACCGGGACAGGCTAGCCAAAAACATTCAGTACTTC

D gene: NA
V gene: TRBV29-1
clone size: NA
J gene: TRBJ1-5
CDR3 protein: CSVQWGSNQPQHF
CDR3 DNA: TGCAGCGTCCAATGGGGGAGCAATCAGCCCCAGCATTTT

D gene: NA
V gene: TRBV20-1
clone size: NA
J gene: TRBJ2-7
CDR3 protein: CSAGVSLAGTYEQYF
CDR3 DNA: TGCAGTGCTGGAGTGAGCCTCGCGGGGACATACGAGCAGTACTTC

D gene: TRBD1
V gene: TRBV7-2
clone size: NA
J gene: TRBJ1-6
CDR3 protein: CASSPRGTAQNSPLHF
CDR3 DNA: TGTGCCAGCAGCCCACGGGGGACAGCTCAGAATTCACCCCTCCACTTT

D gene: NA
V gene: TRBV25-1
clone size: NA
J gene: TRBJ2-1
CDR3 protein: CASSDTGAAYNEQFF
CDR3 DNA: TGTGCCAGCAGTGATACGGGAGCAGCCTACAATGAGCAGTTCTTC

D gene: TRBD1
V gene: TRBV18
clone size: NA
J gene: TRBJ2-7
CDR3 protein: CASSPRTGSYEQYF
CDR3 DNA: TGTGCCAGCTCACCGCGGACAGGGTCCTACGAGCAGTACTTC

D gene: TRBD2
V gene: TRBV15
clone size: NA
J gene: TRBJ2-7
CDR3 protein: CATATSGTYEQYF
CDR3 DNA: TGTGCCACAGCGACTAGCGGGACTTACGAGCAGTACTTC

D gene: TRBD2
V gene: TRBV2
clone size: NA
J gene: TRBJ2-5
CDR3 protein: CASRGTRLQETQYF
CDR3 DNA: TGTGCCAGCAGGGGGACTAGACTTCAAGAGACCCAGTACTTC

D gene: TRBD1
V gene: TRBV29-1
clone size: many
J gene: TRBJ1-2
CDR3 protein: CSVEGAGGYTF
CDR3 DNA: TGCAGCGTCGAGGGGGCTGGGGGCTACACCTTC

D gene: TRBD2
V gene: TRBV10-1
clone size: NA
J gene: TRBJ2-2
CDR3 protein: CATGRALDGELFF
CDR3 DNA: TGCGCCACCGGGAGGGCACTGGACGGGGAGCTGTTTTTT

D gene: NA
V gene: TRBV4-3
clone size: few
J gene: TRBJ1-4
CDR3 protein: CASSRLPPGPGDEKLFF
CDR3 DNA: TGCGCCAGCAGCCGACTGCCCCCCGGGCCAGGGGATGAAAAACTGTTTTTT

D gene: TRBD2
V gene: TRBV29-1
clone size: NA
J gene: TRBJ2-3
CDR3 protein: CSLSKRGDSTDTQYF
CDR3 DNA: TGCAGCCTTTCAAAGCGGGGGGATAGCACAGATACGCAGTATTTT

D gene: TRBD2
V gene: TRBV7-2
clone size: NA
J gene: TRBJ2-1
CDR3 protein: CASSLWASGSNEQFF
CDR3 DNA: TGTGCCAGCAGCTTATGGGCTAGCGGGAGCAATGAGCAGTTCTTC

D gene: NA
V gene: TRBV10-3
clone size: NA
J gene: TRBJ2-3
CDR3 protein: CAISEAGTDTQYF
CDR3 DNA: TGTGCCATCAGTGAGGCCGGCACAGATACGCAGTATTTT

D gene: TRBD1
V gene: TRBV10-3
clone size: NA
J gene: TRBJ2-7
CDR3 protein: CAISEDRASDEQYF
CDR3 DNA: TGTGCCATCAGTGAAGACAGGGCAAGCGACGAGCAGTACTTC

D gene: TRBD2
V gene: TRBV7-2
clone size: NA
J gene: TRBJ2-1
CDR3 protein: CASSRVPGLAVGGHNEQFF
CDR3 DNA: TGTGCCAGCAGCCGTGTCCCGGGACTAGCGGTAGGGGGGCACAATGAGCAGTTCTTC

D gene: NA
V gene: TRBV7-9
clone size: once
J gene: TRBJ2-1
CDR3 protein: CASSPGLNIYNEQFF
CDR3 DNA: TGTGCCAGCAGCCCCGGACTAAACATATACAATGAGCAGTTCTTC

D gene: NA
V gene: TRBV11-2
clone size: once
J gene: TRBJ2-7
CDR3 protein: CASSTFSGRSNEQYF
CDR3 DNA: TGTGCCAGCAGCACATTCTCGGGGAGGAGCAACGAGCAGTACTTC

D gene: NA
V gene: TRBV20-1
clone size: few
J gene: TRBJ1-2
CDR3 protein: CSATKQGTYGYTF
CDR3 DNA: TGCAGTGCGACGAAACAGGGAACCTATGGCTACACCTTC

D gene: TRBD1
V gene: TRBV7-9
clone size: NA
J gene: TRBJ2-3
CDR3 protein: CASSLGTGRDTQYF
CDR3 DNA: TGTGCCAGCAGCCTAGGGACAGGGCGAGATACGCAGTATTTT

D gene: TRBD1
V gene: TRBV5-1
clone size: many
J gene: TRBJ1-4
CDR3 protein: CASSLEDRGKLFF
CDR3 DNA: TGCGCCAGCAGCTTGGAAGACAGGGGAAAACTGTTTTTT

D gene: NA
V gene: TRBV19
clone size: NA
J gene: TRBJ2-7
CDR3 protein: CASSLWMGGTSYEQYF
CDR3 DNA: TGTGCCAGTAGTCTATGGATGGGCGGGACCTCCTACGAGCAGTACTTC

D gene: TRBD2
V gene: TRBV20-1
clone size: few
J gene: TRBJ2-7
CDR3 protein: CSARGYGRGYEQYF
CDR3 DNA: TGCAGTGCTAGGGGATACGGGAGGGGGTACGAGCAGTACTTC

D gene: NA
V gene: TRBV28
clone size: few
J gene: TRBJ1-5
CDR3 protein: CASSSGGAGQPQHF
CDR3 DNA: TGTGCCAGCAGTTCCGGGGGAGCGGGTCAGCCCCAGCATTTT

D gene: NA
V gene: TRBV7-2
clone size: few
J gene: TRBJ2-5
CDR3 protein: CASSLGQNQETQYF
CDR3 DNA: TGTGCCAGCAGCCTCGGACAAAACCAAGAGACCCAGTACTTC

D gene: NA
V gene: TRBV24-1
clone size: NA
J gene: TRBJ2-2
CDR3 protein: CATSGLNTGELFF
CDR3 DNA: TGTGCCACCAGTGGACTGAACACCGGGGAGCTGTTTTTT

D gene: NA
V gene: TRBV6-2/TRBV6-3
clone size: few
J gene: TRBJ2-7
CDR3 protein: CASSYPKGLSKPHEQYF
CDR3 DNA: TGTGCCAGCAGTTACCCAAAGGGACTTTCCAAGCCTCACGAGCAGTACTTC

D gene: TRBD1
V gene: TRBV6-2/TRBV6-3
clone size: few
J gene: TRBJ1-6
CDR3 protein: CASRFDRGRNSPLHF
CDR3 DNA: TGTGCCAGCAGATTTGACAGGGGACGAAATTCACCCCTCCACTTT

D gene: NA
V gene: TRBV5-1
clone size: few
J gene: TRBJ1-6
CDR3 protein: CASSLIPGQINSPLHF
CDR3 DNA: TGCGCCAGCAGTTTGATCCCGGGACAAATAAATTCACCCCTCCACTTT

D gene: TRBD2
V gene: TRBV20-1
clone size: NA
J gene: TRBJ2-7
CDR3 protein: CSAREASGSSYEQYF
CDR3 DNA: TGCAGTGCTAGAGAAGCTAGCGGGAGCTCCTACGAGCAGTACTTC

D gene: NA
V gene: TRBV12-3/TRBV12-4
clone size: NA
J gene: TRBJ2-3
CDR3 protein: CASSFPTGEGTDTQYF
CDR3 DNA: TGTGCCAGCAGTTTCCCCACGGGAGAAGGTACAGATACGCAGTATTTT

D gene: NA
V gene: TRBV10-3
clone size: few
J gene: TRBJ2-3
CDR3 protein: CAISDKPSTDTQYF
CDR3 DNA: TGTGCCATCAGCGATAAACCGAGCACAGATACGCAGTATTTT

D gene: NA
V gene: TRBV15
clone size: NA
J gene: TRBJ2-7
CDR3 protein: CATSRRITGAYEQYF
CDR3 DNA: TGTGCCACCAGCAGACGTATAACGGGAGCCTACGAGCAGTACTTC

D gene: NA
V gene: TRBV24-1
clone size: NA
J gene: TRBJ1-1
CDR3 protein: CATRVDGNTEAFF
CDR3 DNA: TGTGCCACCCGAGTGGATGGGAACACTGAAGCTTTCTTT

D gene: NA
V gene: TRBV12-3/TRBV12-4
clone size: NA
J gene: TRBJ1-5
CDR3 protein: CASSSLGPHSNQPQHF
CDR3 DNA: TGTGCCAGCAGTTCGCTGGGGCCACATAGCAATCAGCCCCAGCATTTT

D gene: NA
V gene: TRBV29-1
clone size: NA
J gene: TRBJ1-2
CDR3 protein: CSVFGGAVINGYTF
CDR3 DNA: TGCAGCGTTTTCGGGGGGGCAGTCATAAATGGCTACACCTTC

D gene: NA
V gene: TRBV29-1
clone size: NA
J gene: TRBJ2-3
CDR3 protein: CSVVGGGTDTQYF
CDR3 DNA: TGCAGCGTTGTAGGGGGAGGCACAGATACGCAGTATTTT

D gene: NA
V gene: TRBV7-2
clone size: NA
J gene: TRBJ2-5
CDR3 protein: CASSLVARGTQYF
CDR3 DNA: TGTGCCAGCAGCTTAGTGGCGCGGGGGACCCAGTACTTC

D gene: TRBD1
V gene: TRBV20-1
clone size: NA
J gene: TRBJ2-7
CDR3 protein: CSARDRGRFEQYF
CDR3 DNA: TGCAGTGCTAGGGACAGGGGGCGCTTCGAGCAGTACTTC

D gene: NA
V gene: TRBV7-2
clone size: few
J gene: TRBJ1-6
CDR3 protein: CASSLSLGMRSPLHF
CDR3 DNA: TGTGCCAGCAGCCTAAGTCTAGGGATGCGTTCACCCCTCCACTTT

D gene: NA
V gene: TRBV5-1
clone size: NA
J gene: TRBJ1-1
CDR3 protein: CASSLRRGGTEAFF
CDR3 DNA: TGCGCCAGCAGCTTGCGAAGGGGAGGAACTGAAGCTTTCTTT

D gene: NA
V gene: TRBV7-2
clone size: NA
J gene: TRBJ2-2
CDR3 protein: CASSLDRGSTGELFF
CDR3 DNA: TGTGCCAGCAGCTTGGATCGGGGCTCAACCGGGGAGCTGTTTTTT

D gene: TRBD1
V gene: TRBV20-1
clone size: NA
J gene: TRBJ1-5
CDR3 protein: CSARAGQAQNQPQHF
CDR3 DNA: TGCAGTGCTAGGGCAGGACAGGCACAGAATCAGCCCCAGCATTTT

D gene: TRBD2
V gene: TRBV4-3
clone size: few
J gene: TRBJ2-3
CDR3 protein: CASSQGLAGWRDTQYF
CDR3 DNA: TGCGCCAGCAGCCAAGGACTAGCGGGCTGGCGAGATACGCAGTATTTT

D gene: TRBD1
V gene: TRBV20-1
clone size: NA
J gene: TRBJ1-2
CDR3 protein: CSASQGGSNYGYTF
CDR3 DNA: TGCAGTGCTAGCCAGGGGGGCTCTAACTATGGCTACACCTTC

D gene: TRBD2
V gene: TRBV6-6
clone size: NA
J gene: TRBJ2-3
CDR3 protein: CASSISGSSTDTQYF
CDR3 DNA: TGTGCCAGCAGCATTAGCGGGAGTTCGACAGATACGCAGTATTTT

D gene: NA
V gene: TRBV7-7
clone size: NA
J gene: TRBJ2-1
CDR3 protein: CASSLGGRGNLNEQFF
CDR3 DNA: TGTGCTAGCAGCTTAGGGGGGCGCGGGAACCTAAATGAGCAGTTCTTC

D gene: NA
V gene: TRBV7-8
clone size: NA
J gene: TRBJ1-1
CDR3 protein: CASSLVDGGMNTEAFF
CDR3 DNA: TGTGCCAGCAGCTTAGTTGATGGAGGGATGAACACTGAAGCTTTCTTT